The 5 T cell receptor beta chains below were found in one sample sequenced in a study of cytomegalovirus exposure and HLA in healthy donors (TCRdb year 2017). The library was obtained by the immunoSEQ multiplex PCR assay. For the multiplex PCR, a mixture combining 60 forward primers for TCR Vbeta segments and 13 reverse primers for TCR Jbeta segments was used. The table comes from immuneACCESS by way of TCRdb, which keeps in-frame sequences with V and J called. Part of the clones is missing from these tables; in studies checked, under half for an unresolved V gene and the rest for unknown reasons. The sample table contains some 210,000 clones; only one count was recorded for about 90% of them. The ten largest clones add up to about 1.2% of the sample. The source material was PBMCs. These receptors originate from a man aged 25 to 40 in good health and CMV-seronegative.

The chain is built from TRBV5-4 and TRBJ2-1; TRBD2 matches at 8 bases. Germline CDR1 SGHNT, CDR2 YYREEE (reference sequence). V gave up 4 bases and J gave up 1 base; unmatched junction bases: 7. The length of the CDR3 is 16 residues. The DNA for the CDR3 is TGTGCCAGCAGCGTGACGGCGGGAGGATCCTACAATGAGCAGTTCTTC. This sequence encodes CASSVTAGGSYNEQFF.

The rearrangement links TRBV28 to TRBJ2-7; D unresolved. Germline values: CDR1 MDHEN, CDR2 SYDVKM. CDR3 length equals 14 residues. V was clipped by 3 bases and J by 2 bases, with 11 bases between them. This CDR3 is CASSLAAPAYEQYF. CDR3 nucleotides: TGTGCCAGCAGTTTGGCGGCACCTGCCTACGAGCAGTACTTC.

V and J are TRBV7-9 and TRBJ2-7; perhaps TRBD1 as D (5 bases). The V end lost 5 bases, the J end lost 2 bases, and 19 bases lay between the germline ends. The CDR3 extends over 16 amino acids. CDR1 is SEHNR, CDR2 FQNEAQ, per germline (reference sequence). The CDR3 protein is CASSPTNGARTYEQYF. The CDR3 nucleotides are TGTGCCAGCAGCCCGACCAATGGGGCCAGGACCTACGAGCAGTACTTC.

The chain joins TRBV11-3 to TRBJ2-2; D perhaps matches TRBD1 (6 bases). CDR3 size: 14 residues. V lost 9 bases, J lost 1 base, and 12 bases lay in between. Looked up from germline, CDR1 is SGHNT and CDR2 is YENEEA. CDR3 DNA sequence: TGTGCCAGTTCTCCGGGACAGAACACCGGGGAGCTGTTTTTT. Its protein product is CASSPGQNTGELFF.

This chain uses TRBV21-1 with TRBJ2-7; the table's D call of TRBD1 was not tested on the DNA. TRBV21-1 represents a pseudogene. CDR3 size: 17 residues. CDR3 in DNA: TGTGCCAGCAGCGCACGCCCTACAGGAGTCCGTCGGAACGAGCAGTACTTC. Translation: CASSARPTGVRRNEQYF.